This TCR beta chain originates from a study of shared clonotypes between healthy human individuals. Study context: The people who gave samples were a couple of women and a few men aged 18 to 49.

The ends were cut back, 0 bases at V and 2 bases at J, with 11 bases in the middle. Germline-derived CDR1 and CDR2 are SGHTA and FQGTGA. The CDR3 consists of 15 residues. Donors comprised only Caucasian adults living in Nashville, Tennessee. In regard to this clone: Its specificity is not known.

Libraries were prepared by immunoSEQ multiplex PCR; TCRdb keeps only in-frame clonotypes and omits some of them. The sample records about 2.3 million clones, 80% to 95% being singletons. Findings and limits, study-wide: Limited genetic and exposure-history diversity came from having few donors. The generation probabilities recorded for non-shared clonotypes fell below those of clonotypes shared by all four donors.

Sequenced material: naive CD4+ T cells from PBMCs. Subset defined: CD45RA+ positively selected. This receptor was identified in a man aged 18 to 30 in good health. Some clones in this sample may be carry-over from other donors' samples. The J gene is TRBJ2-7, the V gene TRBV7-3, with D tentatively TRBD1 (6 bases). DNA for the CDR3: TGTGCCAGCAGCTTAACTCCGGGACAACCCTACGAGCAGTACTTC. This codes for CASSLTPGQPYEQYF.